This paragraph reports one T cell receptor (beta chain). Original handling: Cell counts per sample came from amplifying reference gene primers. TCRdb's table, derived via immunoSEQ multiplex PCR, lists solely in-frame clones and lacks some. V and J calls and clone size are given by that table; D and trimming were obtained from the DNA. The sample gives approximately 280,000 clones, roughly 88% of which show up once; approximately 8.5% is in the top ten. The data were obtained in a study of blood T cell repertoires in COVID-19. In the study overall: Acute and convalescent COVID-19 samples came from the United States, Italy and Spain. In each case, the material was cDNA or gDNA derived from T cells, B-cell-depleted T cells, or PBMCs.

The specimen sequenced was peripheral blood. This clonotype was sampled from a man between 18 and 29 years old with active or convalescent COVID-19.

In DNA form, the CDR3 reads TGCGCCAGCAGCGTTCGCTATTCTGGGGCCAACGTCCTGACTTTC. Its translation is CASSVRYSGANVLTF. This chain connects TRBV5-1 to TRBJ2-6; D not certain. CDR1 is SGHRS and CDR2 is YFSETQ in the germline V gene. V lost 4 bases to trimming and J lost 1 base, with 9 bases between them. CDR3 size: 15 residues.